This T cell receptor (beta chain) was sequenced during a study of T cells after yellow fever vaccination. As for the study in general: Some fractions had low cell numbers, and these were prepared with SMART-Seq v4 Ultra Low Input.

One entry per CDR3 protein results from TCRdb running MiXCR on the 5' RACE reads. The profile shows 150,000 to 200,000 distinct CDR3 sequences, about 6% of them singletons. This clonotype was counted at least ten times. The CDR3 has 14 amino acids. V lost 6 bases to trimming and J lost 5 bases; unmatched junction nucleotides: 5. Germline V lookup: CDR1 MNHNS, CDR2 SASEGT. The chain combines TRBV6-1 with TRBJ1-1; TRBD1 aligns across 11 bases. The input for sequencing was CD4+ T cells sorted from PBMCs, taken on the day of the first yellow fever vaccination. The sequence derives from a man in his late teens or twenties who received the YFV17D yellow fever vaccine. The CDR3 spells CASRSGQGETEAFF. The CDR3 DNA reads TGTGCCAGCAGATCGGGACAGGGGGAAACTGAAGCTTTCTTT.